Presented here are 3 T cell receptor beta chains from one specimen sequenced in a study of CD8 T cells in ankylosing spondylitis (TCRdb year 2017). The method was 5' RACE. Sequencer: Illumina HiSeq 2500. TCRdb handled the public reads itself, with Q25 trimming in fastp and clone calling in MiXCR, and kept productive beta chains. Each record represents a unique CDR3 protein, reported with the most common genes and DNA among its rows. A total of roughly 42,000 distinct CDR3 sequences appear in this sample, around 2.9% of them only once. The ten top clones hold roughly 4.4% of the sample. The sample consisted of blood, either unsorted or a sorted T cell fraction (not recorded which). These receptors all stem from a male donor with ankylosing spondylitis or in good health (not recorded which).

This clonotype has at least ten counts. The CDR3 DNA follows: TGTGCCAGCAGCGCGACAGTATATAGCAATCAGCCCCAGCATTTT. Encoded protein: CASSATVYSNQPQHF. This chain joins TRBV9 and TRBJ1-5; tentative D call: TRBD1 (5 bases). Germline CDR1 and CDR2: SGDLS and YYNGEE. V was cut by 3 bases and J by 0 bases, with 10 bases left in between. The length of the CDR3 is 15 residues.

This clonotype came up many times. The V call is TRBV9, the J call TRBJ2-7, with D maybe TRBD1 (6 bases). Trimming took off 0 bases at V and 4 bases at J, with 11 bases between the two ends. The CDR3 has 14 residues. CDR1 is SGDLS, CDR2 YYNGEE, per germline. The CDR3 is CASSVDQGRYEQYF. The CDR3 bases are TGTGCCAGCAGCGTAGACCAGGGGCGTTACGAGCAGTACTTC.

This clonotype was seen at least ten times. The chain uses TRBV9 and TRBJ2-5, with 12 bases that match TRBD2. The CDR3 extends over 17 amino acids. CDR1 and CDR2 (germline): SGDLS, YYNGEE. J lost 5 bases, V lost 4 bases, and 12 bases had no gene match. The chain's CDR3 is CASSPRQTSGRTETQYF. The CDR3, as DNA: TGTGCCAGCAGCCCACGACAGACTAGCGGGAGAACGGAGACCCAGTACTTC.